One sample yielded the 15 T cell receptor beta chains listed below, sequenced in a study of T cells in Graves' hyperthyroidism and ophthalmopathy. RNA transcripts gave rise to amplified TCR beta CDR3 regions. Primed by the HTBI set, a first-round RT-PCR was run on the TCR CDR3. Each CDR3 protein gets one entry after TCRdb re-called the multiplex PCR reads with MiXCR. In the table there are hundreds of thousands of distinct CDR3 sequences, around 13% of which are singletons. Sample: blood. These receptor sequences come from a woman aged 45-65 years with Graves' ophthalmopathy.

As to this clonotype: A clone one base away is much larger, so this may be a read error. V usage is TRBV28 and J usage is TRBJ2-2; D gene uncertain. Looked up from germline, CDR1 is MDHEN and CDR2 is SYDVKM. CDR3 length: 16 residues. Trimming shortened V by 5 bases and J by 1 base, and 14 bases separated the two germline ends. The CDR3 bases are TGTGCCAGCAGTACCCTGGTGGCGAAGAACACCGGGGAGCTGTTTTTT. This encodes CASSTLVAKNTGELFF.

This clonotype was seen only a few times. The chain couples TRBV6-1 to TRBJ2-7; 8 bases line up with TRBD1. The V gene end was trimmed by 7 bases and the J gene end by 2 bases; junction bases not matched to a gene: 7. Germline V gene lookup returns CDR1 MNHNS and CDR2 SASEGT. The CDR3 loop spans 14 amino acids. The CDR3 DNA reads TGTGCCAGCACCGGGACAGGCGAAGCCTACGAGCAGTACTTC. This gives the protein CASTGTGEAYEQYF.

In this sample, this clonotype turned up a few times. The V call is TRBV19, the J call TRBJ1-5; no clear D gene. The CDR3 has 17 residues. The germline V and J ends were trimmed by 8 bases and 8 bases, with 28 bases remaining between them. CDR1 LNHDA and CDR2 SQIVND come from the germline V gene (reference sequence). The CDR3 DNA reads as TGTGCCAGTGGCAAGCCTGTGCGCCCCCTGTCGTCGGAGCCCCAGCATTTT. This translates into CASGKPVRPLSSEPQHF.

This clonotype has ten or more counts. The chain carries TRBV10-1 and TRBJ1-1, with a possible D match to TRBD1 (5 bases). This CDR3 spans 14 amino acids. Germline V CDR1 and CDR2: WNHNN, SYGVQD (reference sequence). Trimming left V 6 bases short and J 0 bases short, with 11 bases between. The CDR3 is CASRTVNLNTEAFF. The CDR3 DNA reads TGCGCCAGCAGGACAGTTAACCTGAACACTGAAGCTTTCTTT.

This clonotype has a count of ten or more. The V and J genes are TRBV10-3 and TRBJ2-1, with 7 bases fitting TRBD2. Per germline, CDR1 ENHRY and CDR2 SYGVKD. This CDR3 spans 16 amino acids. The trim removed 0 bases at V and 7 bases at J, leaving 9 bases unmatched. The CDR3 DNA reads TGTGCCATCAGTGAGTCAGCGGGAATCGTAGGGAATGAGCAGTTCTTC. As protein: CAISESAGIVGNEQFF.

This clonotype has a count of ten or more. The V and J genes are TRBV7-2 and TRBJ2-7; TRBD2 matches 12 bases. The CDR3 has 16 residues. Unmatched junction bases numbered 1, after V lost 0 bases and J lost 1 base. Germline assignment: CDR1 SGHTA and CDR2 FQGNSA. The CDR3 protein is CASSLAGTSGSYEQYF. For the CDR3, the DNA is TGTGCCAGCAGCTTAGCCGGGACTAGCGGGTCCTACGAGCAGTACTTC. Full variable domain (rest looked up from reference TRBV7-2 and TRBJ2-7): GAGVSQSPSNKVTEKGKDVELRCDPISGHTALYWYRQSLGQGLEFLIYFQGNSAPDKSGLPSDRFSAERTGGSVSTLTIQRTQQEDSAVYLCASSLAGTSGSYEQYFGPGTRLTVT.

This clonotype was observed a few times. The chain uses TRBV6-2 or TRBV6-3 and TRBJ1-2, with D possibly being TRBD1 (5 bases). Trimming took off 7 bases at V and 1 base at J, with 13 bases between the two ends. CDR3 length equals 14 residues. Germline V CDR1 and CDR2: MNHEY, SVGEGT. The CDR3 DNA reads as TGTGCCAGCAAGCTCGGGGGTTTTAACTATGGCTACACCTTC. Protein sequence: CASKLGGFNYGYTF.

This clonotype has just a few counts. The CDR3 loop reads CASSMMPGLNIQYF. CDR3 DNA sequence: TGTGCCAGTAGTATGATGCCAGGTTTAAACATTCAGTACTTC. The rearrangement joins TRBV19 to TRBJ2-4; D is ambiguous. Germline CDR1 and CDR2: LNHDA and SQIVND (reference sequence). Trimming pared 3 bases from V and 6 bases from J, leaving 12 bases between. The CDR3 loop spans 14 amino acids.

This clonotype was counted at least ten times. The chain couples TRBV7-8 to TRBJ2-5; D is unclear. The CDR3 has 13 residues. CDR1 and CDR2 (germline): SGHVS, FQNEAQ. Trimming left V 5 bases short and J 1 base short, with 8 bases between. The CDR3 nucleotides are TGTGCCAGCAGCCGAACCCGCCAAGAGACCCAGTACTTC. Amino acids: CASSRTRQETQYF.

This clonotype was seen ten or more times. The J gene is TRBJ2-1, the V gene TRBV12-3 or TRBV12-4, with 7 bases that match TRBD1. V shed 6 bases and J 10 bases; nucleotides not matched to a gene: 3. CDR3 length equals 11 residues. CDR3 sequence reads: CASRQGWEQFF. CDR3 DNA sequence: TGTGCCAGCAGACAGGGGTGGGAGCAGTTCTTC.

The sample holds many counts of this clonotype. The chain joins TRBV11-3 to TRBJ2-1; maybe TRBD1 (6 bases). Per the germline V gene, CDR1 is SGHNT and CDR2 is YENEEA. The V and J ends lost 4 bases and 7 bases respectively, with 17 bases between them. CDR3 size: 15 residues. Here the CDR3 reads CASSSTGFVQNEQFF. CDR3 DNA sequence: TGTGCCAGCAGCTCAACAGGGTTTGTCCAAAATGAGCAGTTCTTC. Drawing the rest from reference TRBV11-3 and TRBJ2-1, the complete variable domain is EAGVVQSPRYKIIEKKQPVAFWCNPISGHNTLYWYLQNLGQGPELLIRYENEEAVDDSQLPKDRFSAERLKGVDSTLKIQPAELGDSAVYLCASSSTGFVQNEQFFGPGTRLTVL.

Ten or more counts support this clonotype. The V gene is TRBV27, the J gene TRBJ1-5; TRBD1 aligns across 8 bases. CDR1 MNHEY and CDR2 SMNVEV come from the germline V gene (reference sequence). This CDR3 is 16 amino acids long. With V trimmed by 1 base and J by 3 bases, 5 bases remained unmatched. CDR3 sequence: CASSLFAGGSNQPQHF. The CDR3, as DNA: TGTGCCAGCAGTTTATTTGCAGGGGGCTCCAATCAGCCCCAGCATTTT.

Only a few counts were recorded for this clonotype. This chain joins TRBV24-1 and TRBJ2-3; D is perhaps TRBD1 or TRBD2 (5 bases each). This CDR3 contains 15 residues. Trimming took off 1 base at V and 13 bases at J, with 20 bases between the two ends. Germline CDR1 is KGHDR and CDR2 is SFDVKD. CDR3 DNA sequence: TGTGCCACCAGTGATTTCACAGCAGGGACGTTCGGGGAGTATTTT. Translated: CATSDFTAGTFGEYF.

This rearrangement joins TRBV10-3 to TRBJ2-6; the D is unclear. Between the trimmed V and J ends, which lost 3 bases and 0 bases, there was a span of 9 bases. The CDR3 runs to 16 residues. Germline CDR1 is ENHRY and CDR2 is SYGVKD. This CDR3 reads CAISEGGSSGANVLTF. The CDR3 DNA reads TGTGCCATCAGTGAAGGCGGAAGCTCTGGGGCCAACGTCCTGACTTTC.

The chain has TRBV4-2 and TRBJ2-6, with 9 bases lining up with TRBD2. Germline V lookup: CDR1 LGHNA, CDR2 YNFKEQ. J gave up 0 bases and V 0 bases, and 6 bases lay outside the gene matches. The CDR3 sequence is 19 residues long. The CDR3 here is CASSQDRLAGFSGANVLTF. The CDR3 DNA reads TGTGCCAGCAGCCAAGATCGGCTAGCGGGATTCTCTGGGGCCAACGTCCTGACTTTC.